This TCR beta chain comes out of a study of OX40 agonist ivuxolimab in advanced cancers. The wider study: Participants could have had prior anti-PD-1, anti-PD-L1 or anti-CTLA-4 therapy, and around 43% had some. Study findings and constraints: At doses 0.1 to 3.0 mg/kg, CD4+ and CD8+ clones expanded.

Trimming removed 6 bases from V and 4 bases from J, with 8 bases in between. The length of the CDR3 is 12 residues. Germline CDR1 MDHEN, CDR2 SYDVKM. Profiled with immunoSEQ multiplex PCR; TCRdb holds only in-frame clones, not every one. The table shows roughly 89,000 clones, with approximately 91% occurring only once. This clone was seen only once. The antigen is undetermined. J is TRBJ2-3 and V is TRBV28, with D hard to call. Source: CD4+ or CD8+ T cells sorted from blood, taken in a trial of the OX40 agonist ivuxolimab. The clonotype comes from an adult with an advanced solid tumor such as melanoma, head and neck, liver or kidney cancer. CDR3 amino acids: CASSGPPDTQYF. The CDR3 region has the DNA TGTGCCAGCAGCGGGCCCCCAGATACGCAGTATTTT.